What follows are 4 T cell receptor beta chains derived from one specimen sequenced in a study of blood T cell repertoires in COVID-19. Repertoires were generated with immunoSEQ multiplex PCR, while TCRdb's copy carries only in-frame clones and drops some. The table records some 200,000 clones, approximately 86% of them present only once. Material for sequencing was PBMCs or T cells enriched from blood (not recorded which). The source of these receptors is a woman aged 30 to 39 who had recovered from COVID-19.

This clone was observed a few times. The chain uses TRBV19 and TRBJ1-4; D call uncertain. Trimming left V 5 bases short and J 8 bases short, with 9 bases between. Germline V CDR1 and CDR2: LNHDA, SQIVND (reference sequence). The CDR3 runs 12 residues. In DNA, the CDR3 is TGTGCCAGTAGTGAACTAGAGGAAAAACTGTTTTTT. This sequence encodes CASSELEEKLFF.

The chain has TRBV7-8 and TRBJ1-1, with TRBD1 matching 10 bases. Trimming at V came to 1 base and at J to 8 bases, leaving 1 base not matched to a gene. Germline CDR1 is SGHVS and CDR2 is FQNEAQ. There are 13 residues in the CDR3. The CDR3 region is CASSLGQGAEAFF. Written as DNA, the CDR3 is TGTGCCAGCAGCTTAGGACAGGGGGCGGAAGCTTTCTTT.

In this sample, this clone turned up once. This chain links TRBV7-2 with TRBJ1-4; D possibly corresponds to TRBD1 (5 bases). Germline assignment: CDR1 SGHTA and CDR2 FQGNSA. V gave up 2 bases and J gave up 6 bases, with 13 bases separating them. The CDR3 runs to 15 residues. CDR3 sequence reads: CASSLTGTSDEKLFF. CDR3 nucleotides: TGTGCCAGCAGCTTAACCGGGACTTCGGATGAAAAACTGTTTTTT.

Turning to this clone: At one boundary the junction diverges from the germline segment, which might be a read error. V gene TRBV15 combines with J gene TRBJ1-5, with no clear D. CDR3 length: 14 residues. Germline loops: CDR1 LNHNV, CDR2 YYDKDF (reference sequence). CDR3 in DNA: TGTGCCACCCGCAGAGGAGGGAACAATCAGCCCCAGCATTTT. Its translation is CATRRGGNNQPQHF.